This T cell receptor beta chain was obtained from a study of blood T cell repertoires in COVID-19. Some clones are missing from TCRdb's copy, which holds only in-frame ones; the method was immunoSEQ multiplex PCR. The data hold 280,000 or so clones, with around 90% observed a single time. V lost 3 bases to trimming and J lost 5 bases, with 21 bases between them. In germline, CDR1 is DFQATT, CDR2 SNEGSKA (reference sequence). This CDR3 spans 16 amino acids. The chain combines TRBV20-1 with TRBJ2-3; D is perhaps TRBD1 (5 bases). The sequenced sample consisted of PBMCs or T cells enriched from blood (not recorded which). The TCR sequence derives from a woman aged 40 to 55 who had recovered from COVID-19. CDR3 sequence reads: CSASSADSEVGDTQYF. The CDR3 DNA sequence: TGCAGTGCTAGTTCTGCTGACAGCGAGGTGGGAGATACGCAGTATTTT.